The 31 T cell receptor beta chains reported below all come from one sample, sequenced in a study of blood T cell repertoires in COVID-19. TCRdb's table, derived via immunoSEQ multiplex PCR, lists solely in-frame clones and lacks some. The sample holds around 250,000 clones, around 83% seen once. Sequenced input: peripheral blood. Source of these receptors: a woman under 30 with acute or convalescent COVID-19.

The CDR3 loop reads CAASREREKLFF. CDR3 nucleotide sequence: TGTGCCGCTTCGAGGGAGAGGGAAAAACTGTTTTTT. The V and J genes are TRBV25-1 and TRBJ1-4; no firm D call. Germline assignment: CDR1 MGHDK and CDR2 SYGVNS. CDR3 length: 12 residues. With 11 bases removed from V and 8 bases from J, the gap between germline ends came to 15 bases.

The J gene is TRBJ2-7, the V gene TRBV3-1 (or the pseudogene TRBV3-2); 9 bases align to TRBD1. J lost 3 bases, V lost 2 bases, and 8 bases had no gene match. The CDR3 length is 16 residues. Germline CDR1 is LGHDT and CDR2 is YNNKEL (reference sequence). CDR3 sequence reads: CASSQPVGTGNYEQYF. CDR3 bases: TGTGCCAGCAGCCAACCTGTCGGGACAGGGAACTACGAGCAGTACTTC.

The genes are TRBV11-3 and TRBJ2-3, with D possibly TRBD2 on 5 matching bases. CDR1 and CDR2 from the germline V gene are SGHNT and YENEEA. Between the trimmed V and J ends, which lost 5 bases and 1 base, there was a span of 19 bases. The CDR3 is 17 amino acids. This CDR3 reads CASSLKLALKGTDTQYF. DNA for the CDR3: TGTGCCAGCAGCCTTAAGCTAGCCCTAAAAGGCACAGATACGCAGTATTTT.

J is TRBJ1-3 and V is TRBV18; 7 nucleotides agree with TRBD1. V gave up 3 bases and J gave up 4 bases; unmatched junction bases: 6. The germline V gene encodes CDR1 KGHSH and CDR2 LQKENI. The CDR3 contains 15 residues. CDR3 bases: TGTGCCAGCTCACCGGACAGGTTAAACGGAAACACCATATATTTT. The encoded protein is CASSPDRLNGNTIYF.

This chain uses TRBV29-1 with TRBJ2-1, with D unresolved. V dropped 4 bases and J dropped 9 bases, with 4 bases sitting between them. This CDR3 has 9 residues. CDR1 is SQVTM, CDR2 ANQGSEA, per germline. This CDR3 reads CSVGGEQFF. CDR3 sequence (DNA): TGCAGCGTTGGCGGTGAGCAGTTCTTC.

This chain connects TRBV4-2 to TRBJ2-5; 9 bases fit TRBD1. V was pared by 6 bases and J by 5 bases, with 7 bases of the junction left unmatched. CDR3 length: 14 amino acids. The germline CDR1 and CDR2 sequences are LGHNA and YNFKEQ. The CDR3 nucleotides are TGTGCCAGCAGTATACAGGGGGCAGGGGAGACCCAGTACTTC. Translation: CASSIQGAGETQYF.

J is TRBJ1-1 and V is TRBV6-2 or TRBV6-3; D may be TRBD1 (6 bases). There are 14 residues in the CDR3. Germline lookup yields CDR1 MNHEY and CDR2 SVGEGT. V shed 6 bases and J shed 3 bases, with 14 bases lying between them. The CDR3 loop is CASSLLNRDTEAFF. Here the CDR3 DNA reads TGTGCCAGCAGCCTCCTTAACAGGGACACTGAAGCTTTCTTT.

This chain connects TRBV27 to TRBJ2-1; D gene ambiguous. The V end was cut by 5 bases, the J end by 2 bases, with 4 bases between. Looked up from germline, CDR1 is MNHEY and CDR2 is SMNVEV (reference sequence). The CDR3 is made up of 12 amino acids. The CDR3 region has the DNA TGTGCCAGCAGTCCCGCCTACAATGAGCAGTTCTTC. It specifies CASSPAYNEQFF.

CDR3 nucleotides: TGTGCCTGGAGCACCGGGACAGGGAGCCAGCCCCAGCATTTT. This codes for CAWSTGTGSQPQHF. The V and J genes are TRBV30 and TRBJ1-5; 9 bases map to TRBD1. V lost 3 bases to trimming and J lost 7 bases; unmatched junction nucleotides: 7. Per germline, CDR1 GTSNPN and CDR2 SVGIG (reference sequence). The CDR3 runs to 14 residues. Full variable domain (outside the CDR3, taken from reference TRBV30 and TRBJ1-5): SQTIHQWPATLVQPVGSPLSLECTVEGTSNPNLYWYRQAAGRGLQLLFYSVGIGQISSEVPQNLSASRPQDRQFILSSKKLLLSDSGFYLCAWSTGTGSQPQHFGDGTRLSIL.

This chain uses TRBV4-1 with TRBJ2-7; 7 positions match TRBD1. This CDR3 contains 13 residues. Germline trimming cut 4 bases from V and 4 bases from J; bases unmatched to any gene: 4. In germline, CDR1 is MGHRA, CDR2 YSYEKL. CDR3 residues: CASSLGGQYEQYF. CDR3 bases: TGCGCCAGCAGCCTTGGGGGACAGTACGAGCAGTACTTC.

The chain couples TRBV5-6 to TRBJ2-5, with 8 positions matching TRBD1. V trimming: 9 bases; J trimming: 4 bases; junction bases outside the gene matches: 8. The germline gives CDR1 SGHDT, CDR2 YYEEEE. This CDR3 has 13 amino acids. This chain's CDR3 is CANSRQGSETQYF. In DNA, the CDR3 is TGTGCCAACTCCCGACAGGGGTCAGAGACCCAGTACTTC.

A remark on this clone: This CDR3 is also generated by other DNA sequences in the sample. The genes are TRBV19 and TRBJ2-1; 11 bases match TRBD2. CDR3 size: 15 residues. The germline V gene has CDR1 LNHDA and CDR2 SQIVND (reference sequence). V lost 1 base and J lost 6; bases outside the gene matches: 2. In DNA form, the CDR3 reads TGTGCCAGTAGTATAGGGCTAGCGGGAGGCAATGAGCAGTTCTTC. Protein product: CASSIGLAGGNEQFF.

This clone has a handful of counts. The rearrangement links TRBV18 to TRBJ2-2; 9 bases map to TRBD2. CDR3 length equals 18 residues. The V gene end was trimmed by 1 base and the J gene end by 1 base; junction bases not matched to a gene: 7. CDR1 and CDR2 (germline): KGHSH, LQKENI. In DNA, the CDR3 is TGTGCCAGCTCACCACGAAGACTAGCGGTTATGAACACCGGGGAGCTGTTTTTT. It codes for CASSPRRLAVMNTGELFF.

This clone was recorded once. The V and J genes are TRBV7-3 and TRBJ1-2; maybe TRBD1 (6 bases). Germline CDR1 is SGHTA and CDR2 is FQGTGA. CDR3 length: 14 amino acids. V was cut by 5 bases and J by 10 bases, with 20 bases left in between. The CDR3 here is CASSQGAGQGPYTF. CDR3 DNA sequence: TGTGCCAGCAGCCAAGGGGCCGGGCAGGGGCCCTACACCTTC.

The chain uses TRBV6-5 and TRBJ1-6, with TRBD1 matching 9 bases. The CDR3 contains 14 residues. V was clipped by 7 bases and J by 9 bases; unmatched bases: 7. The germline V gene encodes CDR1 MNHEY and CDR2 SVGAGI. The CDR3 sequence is CASTSTGGRSPLHF. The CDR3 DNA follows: TGTGCCAGCACTTCTACAGGGGGCCGTTCACCCCTCCACTTT.

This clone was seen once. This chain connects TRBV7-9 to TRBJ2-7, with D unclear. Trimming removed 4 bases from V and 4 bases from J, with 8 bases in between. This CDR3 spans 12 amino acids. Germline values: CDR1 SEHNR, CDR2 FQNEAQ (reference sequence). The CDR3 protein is CASSSSVYEQYF. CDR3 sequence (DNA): TGTGCCAGCAGCTCCTCCGTATACGAGCAGTACTTC.

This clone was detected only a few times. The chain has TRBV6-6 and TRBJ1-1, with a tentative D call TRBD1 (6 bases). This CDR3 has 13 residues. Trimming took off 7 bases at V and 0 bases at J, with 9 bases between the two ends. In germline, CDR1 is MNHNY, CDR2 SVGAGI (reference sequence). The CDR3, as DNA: TGTGCCAGCACTCGGGGGCTGAACACTGAAGCTTTCTTT. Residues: CASTRGLNTEAFF.

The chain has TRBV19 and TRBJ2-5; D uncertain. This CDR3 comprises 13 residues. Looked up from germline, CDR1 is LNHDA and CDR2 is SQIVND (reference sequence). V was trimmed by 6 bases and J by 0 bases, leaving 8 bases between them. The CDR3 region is CASRSLDQETQYF. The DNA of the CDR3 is TGTGCCAGTAGGTCCCTAGACCAAGAGACCCAGTACTTC.

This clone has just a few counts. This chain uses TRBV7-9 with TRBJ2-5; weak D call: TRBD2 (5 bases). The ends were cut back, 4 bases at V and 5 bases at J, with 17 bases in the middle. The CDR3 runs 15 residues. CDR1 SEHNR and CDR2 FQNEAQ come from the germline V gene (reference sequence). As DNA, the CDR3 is TGTGCCAGCAGCTATGGACGGAGCGGTGCTGAGACCCAGTACTTC. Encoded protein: CASSYGRSGAETQYF.

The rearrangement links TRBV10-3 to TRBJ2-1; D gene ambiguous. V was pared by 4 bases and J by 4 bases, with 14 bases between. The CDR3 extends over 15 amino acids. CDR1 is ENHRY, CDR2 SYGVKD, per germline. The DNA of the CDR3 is TGTGCCATCAGTGCCGACTCCTCCCTATACAATGAGCAGTTCTTC. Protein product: CAISADSSLYNEQFF.

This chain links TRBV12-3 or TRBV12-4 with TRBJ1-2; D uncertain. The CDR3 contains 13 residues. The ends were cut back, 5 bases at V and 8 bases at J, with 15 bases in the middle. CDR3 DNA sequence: TGTGCCAGCAGTCCAGAGGAAAGCTCAGGCTACACCTTC. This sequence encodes CASSPEESSGYTF.

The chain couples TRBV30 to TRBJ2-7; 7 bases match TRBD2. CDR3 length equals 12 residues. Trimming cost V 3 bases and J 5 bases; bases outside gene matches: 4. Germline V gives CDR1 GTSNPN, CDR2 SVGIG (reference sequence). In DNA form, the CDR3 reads TGTGCCTGGAGGGGGAGGGCCCACGAGCAGTACTTC. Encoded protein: CAWRGRAHEQYF.

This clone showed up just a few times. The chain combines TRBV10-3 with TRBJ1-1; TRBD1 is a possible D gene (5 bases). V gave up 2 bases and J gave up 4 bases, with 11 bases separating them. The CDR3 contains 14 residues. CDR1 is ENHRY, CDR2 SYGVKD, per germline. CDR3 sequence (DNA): TGTGCCATCAGTGAGACAGGTGGAGTCACTGAAGCTTTCTTT. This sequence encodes CAISETGGVTEAFF.

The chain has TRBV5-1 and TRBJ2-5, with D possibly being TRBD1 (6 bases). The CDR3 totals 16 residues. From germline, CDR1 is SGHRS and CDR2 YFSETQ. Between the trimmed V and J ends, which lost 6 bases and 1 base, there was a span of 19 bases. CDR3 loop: CASKPRGRSVQETQYF. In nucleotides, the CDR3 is TGCGCCAGCAAGCCCAGGGGAAGGTCCGTCCAAGAGACCCAGTACTTC. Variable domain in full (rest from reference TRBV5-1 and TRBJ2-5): KAGVTQTPRYLIKTRGQQVTLSCSPISGHRSVSWYQQTPGQGLQFLFEYFSETQRNKGNFPGRFSGRQFSNSRSEMNVSTLELGDSALYLCASKPRGRSVQETQYFGPGTRLLVL.

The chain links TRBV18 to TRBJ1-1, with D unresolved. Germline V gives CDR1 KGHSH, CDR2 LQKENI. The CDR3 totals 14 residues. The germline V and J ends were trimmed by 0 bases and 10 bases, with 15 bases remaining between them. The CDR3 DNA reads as TGTGCCAGCTCACCACCGCCGGGTCGTGTTGGAGCTTTCTTT. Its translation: CASSPPPGRVGAFF.

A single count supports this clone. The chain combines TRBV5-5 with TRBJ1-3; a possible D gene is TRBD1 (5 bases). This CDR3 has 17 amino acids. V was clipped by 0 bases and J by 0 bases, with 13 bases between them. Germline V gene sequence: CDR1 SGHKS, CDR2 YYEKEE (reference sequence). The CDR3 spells CASSLAGSYISGNTIYF. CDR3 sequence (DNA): TGTGCCAGCAGCTTGGCAGGGTCCTACATCTCTGGAAACACCATATATTTT. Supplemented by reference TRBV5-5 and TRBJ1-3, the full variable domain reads DAGVTQSPTHLIKTRGQQVTLRCSPISGHKSVSWYQQVLGQGPQFIFQYYEKEERGRGNFPDRFSARQFPNYSSELNVNALLLGDSALYLCASSLAGSYISGNTIYFGEGSWLTVV.

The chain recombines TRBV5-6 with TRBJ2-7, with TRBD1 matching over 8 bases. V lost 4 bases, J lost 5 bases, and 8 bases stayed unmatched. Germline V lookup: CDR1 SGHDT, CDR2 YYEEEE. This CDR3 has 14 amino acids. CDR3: CASSQEDRVDEQYF. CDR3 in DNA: TGTGCCAGCAGCCAGGAGGACAGGGTCGACGAGCAGTACTTC.

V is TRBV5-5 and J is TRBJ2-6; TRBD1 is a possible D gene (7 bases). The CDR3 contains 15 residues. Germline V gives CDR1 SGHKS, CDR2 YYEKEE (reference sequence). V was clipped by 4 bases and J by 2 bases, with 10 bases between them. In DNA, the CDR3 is TGTGCCAGCAGCGGCGGGACAGCTGGGGCCAACGTCCTGACTTTC. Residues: CASSGGTAGANVLTF. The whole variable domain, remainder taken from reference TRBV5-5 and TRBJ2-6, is DAGVTQSPTHLIKTRGQQVTLRCSPISGHKSVSWYQQVLGQGPQFIFQYYEKEERGRGNFPDRFSARQFPNYSSELNVNALLLGDSALYLCASSGGTAGANVLTFGAGSRLTVL.

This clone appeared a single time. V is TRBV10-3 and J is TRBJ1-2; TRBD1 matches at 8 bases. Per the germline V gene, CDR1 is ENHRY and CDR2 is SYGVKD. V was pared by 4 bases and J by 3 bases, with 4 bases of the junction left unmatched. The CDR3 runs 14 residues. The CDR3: CAISAQGADYGYTF. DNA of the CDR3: TGTGCCATCAGTGCGCAGGGGGCGGACTATGGCTACACCTTC.

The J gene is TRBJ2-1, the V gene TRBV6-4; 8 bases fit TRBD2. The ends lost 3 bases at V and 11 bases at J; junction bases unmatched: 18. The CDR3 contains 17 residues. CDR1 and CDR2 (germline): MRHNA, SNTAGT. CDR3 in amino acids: CASSEAAGGLQPFKQFF. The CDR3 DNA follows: TGTGCCAGCAGTGAGGCGGCGGGAGGTTTGCAGCCCTTTAAGCAGTTCTTC.

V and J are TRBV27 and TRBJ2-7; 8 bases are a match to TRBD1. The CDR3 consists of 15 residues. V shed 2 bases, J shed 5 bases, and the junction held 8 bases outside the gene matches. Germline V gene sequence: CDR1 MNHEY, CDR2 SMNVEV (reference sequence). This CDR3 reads CASSLRRTGTHEQYF. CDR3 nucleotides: TGTGCCAGCAGTTTACGCCGGACAGGGACCCACGAGCAGTACTTC.